Following are 10 T cell receptor beta chains from one sample sequenced in a study of blood T cell repertoires in COVID-19. Produced via immunoSEQ multiplex PCR; TCRdb's table is partial and in-frame only. This table holds fewer than 300,000 clones, approximately 85% found once. Specimen: peripheral blood. These receptors were collected from a man in his fifties or sixties with active or convalescent COVID-19.

This clone was detected only a few times. The chain uses TRBV30 and TRBJ1-2; TRBD1 matches at 10 bases. The V and J ends lost 1 base and 2 bases, in that order; junction bases with no gene match: 1. Germline V lookup: CDR1 GTSNPN, CDR2 SVGIG (reference sequence). The CDR3 extends over 14 amino acids. In nucleotides, the CDR3 is TGTGCCTGGAGTGGACAGGGGGCCAACTATGGCTACACCTTC. It is translated as CAWSGQGANYGYTF.

The rearrangement links TRBV10-2 to TRBJ2-1, with D perhaps matching TRBD1 (5 bases). The CDR3 loop spans 18 amino acids. The V and J ends lost 6 bases and 9 bases respectively, with 30 bases between them. Germline CDR1 and CDR2: WSHSY and SAAADI. CDR3 coding DNA: TGCGCCAGCAGCCAAACCCCTCAAGCGTTAGCAGGGTCGATTGAGCAGTTCTTC. Translation gives CASSQTPQALAGSIEQFF.

This clone has just a few counts. The genes are TRBV24-1 and TRBJ1-2; D is unresolved. The CDR3 covers 15 residues. Germline V gene lookup returns CDR1 KGHDR and CDR2 SFDVKD. The ends were cut back, 0 bases at V and 2 bases at J, with 9 bases in the middle. The CDR3 coding sequence is TGTGCCACCAGTGATTTGGGGCTGCCGAACTATGGCTACACCTTC. This sequence encodes CATSDLGLPNYGYTF.

Only a few counts were recorded for this clone. The rearrangement uses TRBV24-1 and TRBJ2-2; possibly TRBD2 for D (5 bases). The germline V gene has CDR1 KGHDR and CDR2 SFDVKD. V shed 9 bases and J shed 0 bases, with 16 bases lying between them. The CDR3 covers 16 residues. For the CDR3, the DNA is TGTGCCACCTCTGGGAGCGGAGAACCGAACACCGGGGAGCTGTTTTTT. Translated, it gives CATSGSGEPNTGELFF.

This clone was detected only a few times. The rearrangement uses TRBV25-1 and TRBJ1-1; TRBD1 might be the D (6 bases). Germline V gene lookup returns CDR1 MGHDK and CDR2 SYGVNS. V was trimmed by 5 bases and J by 1 base, leaving 8 bases between them. The CDR3 is made up of 13 amino acids. Here the CDR3 DNA reads TGTGCCAGCAGTTGGGGACAGAACACTGAAGCTTTCTTT. As protein: CASSWGQNTEAFF.

The chain uses TRBV7-9 and TRBJ2-5; D unclear. The CDR3 sequence is 14 residues long. CDR1 and CDR2 (germline): SEHNR, FQNEAQ (reference sequence). The V and J ends lost 1 base and 2 bases respectively, with 8 bases between them. This CDR3 reads CASSLGARQETQYF. CDR3 DNA sequence: TGTGCCAGCAGCTTAGGTGCCAGACAAGAGACCCAGTACTTC. The full variable domain, with the rest looked up from reference TRBV7-9 and TRBJ2-5, is DTGVSQNPRHKITKRGQNVTFRCDPISEHNRLYWYRQTLGQGPEFLTYFQNEAQLEKSRLLSDRFSAERPKGSFSTLEIQRTEQGDSAMYLCASSLGARQETQYFGPGTRLLVL.

This clone was recorded only once. The chain is built from TRBV27 and TRBJ2-1; 7 bases are shared with TRBD2. The trim removed 7 bases at V and 6 bases at J, leaving 9 bases unmatched. This CDR3 is built from 14 residues. The germline V gene encodes CDR1 MNHEY and CDR2 SMNVEV (reference sequence). The CDR3, as DNA: TGTGCCAGCACGGCGGGAGCGGAGGGCAATGAGCAGTTCTTC. Translated, it gives CASTAGAEGNEQFF.

This chain joins TRBV9 and TRBJ2-1; 8 bases align to TRBD1. CDR1 is SGDLS, CDR2 YYNGEE, per germline. With 5 bases clipped from V and 2 bases from J, the junction kept 6 bases outside the gene matches. The length of the CDR3 is 15 residues. CDR3 region: CASSVQGAAYNEQFF. As DNA, the CDR3 is TGTGCCAGCAGTGTTCAGGGGGCGGCCTACAATGAGCAGTTCTTC. Full variable domain (remainder filled in from reference TRBV9 and TRBJ2-1): DSGVTQTPKHLITATGQRVTLRCSPRSGDLSVYWYQQSLDQGLQFLIQYYNGEERAKGNILERFSAQQFPDLHSELNLSSLELGDSALYFCASSVQGAAYNEQFFGPGTRLTVL.

CDR3 protein: CSARVLYEQYF. CDR3 bases: TGCAGTGCTAGAGTTCTCTACGAGCAGTACTTC. The J gene is TRBJ2-7, the V gene TRBV20-1; D gene unclear. V dropped 1 base and J dropped 3 bases, with 4 bases sitting between them. CDR3 length: 11 residues. Germline V gene lookup returns CDR1 DFQATT and CDR2 SNEGSKA (reference sequence).

The chain recombines TRBV9 with TRBJ2-3; D is undetermined. CDR1 and CDR2 (germline): SGDLS, YYNGEE. The CDR3 totals 13 residues. V was cut by 3 bases and J by 1 base, with 6 bases left in between. Written as DNA, the CDR3 is TGTGCCAGCAGCGGGAGTGGCACAGATACGCAGTATTTT. Translated: CASSGSGTDTQYF.